The clone carrying this T cell receptor (beta chain) has at least ten counts. Its antigen is undetermined. CDR3 size: 18 residues. Germline loops: CDR1 SGHNT, CDR2 YENEEA. The J segment lost 2 bases and the V segment lost 1 base, leaving 13 bases of the junction unmatched. The data were obtained in a study of regulatory T cells in long-lasting Graves disease. Whole-study results and caveats: With persistent disease, TRBV28, TRBJ1-2 and TRBJ2-5 were the favored segments.

For TCR beta, libraries came from iRepertoire HTBI primers and Arm-PCR of CDR3 regions. TCRdb reprocessed the multiplex PCR reads with MiXCR, giving one entry per CDR3 protein. The sample has approximately 350,000 distinct CDR3 sequences, 12% seen once. Sample time point: newly diagnosed GD, antithyroid drugs for less than 3 months. PBMC RNA served as the TCR library source. An endocrinology department in Xi'an, China, supplied the patients. The same sample was also used in a study of T cells in Graves' hyperthyroidism and ophthalmopathy.

This rearrangement joins TRBV11-3 to TRBJ2-5; 7 bases align to TRBD2. The origin of this receptor is a woman between 18 and 30 years old with Graves disease. The sequencing used peripheral blood mononuclear cells (PBMCs), collected at new diagnosis, from a patient treated with antithyroid drugs. The CDR3: CASSLGGGRIEFQETQYF. The CDR3, as DNA: TGTGCCAGCAGCTTAGGGGGGGGTCGGATTGAGTTTCAAGAGACCCAGTACTTC.